This TCR beta chain was observed in a study of blood T cells in healthy people across ages. V lost 6 bases and J 4 bases, leaving 13 bases between the germline ends. The CDR3 sequence is 13 residues long. Germline V lookup: CDR1 SGHRS, CDR2 YFSETQ. Primed by a sample-barcoded 5' primer and a J-beta primer mix, a second PCR proceeded for roughly 7 to 12 cycles. One entry per CDR3 protein, called by TCRdb with MiXCR from the 5' RACE reads. The sample comprises about 540,000 distinct CDR3 sequences, 20% to 30% of which are singletons, and around 10% rests with the top ten. This sample was also put to use in a study of T cells of mothers and their children. That work contributes: Overlap in related mother-child pairs always slightly exceeded unrelated pairs, never significantly.

The clonotype originates from a boy younger than 18 in good health. The sequencing input was blood. The gene calls are TRBV5-1 and TRBJ1-2, with D unresolved. The CDR3 DNA follows: TGCGCCAGCACGCGAGAGGGCCTCTATGGCTACACCTTC. Translation gives CASTREGLYGYTF.